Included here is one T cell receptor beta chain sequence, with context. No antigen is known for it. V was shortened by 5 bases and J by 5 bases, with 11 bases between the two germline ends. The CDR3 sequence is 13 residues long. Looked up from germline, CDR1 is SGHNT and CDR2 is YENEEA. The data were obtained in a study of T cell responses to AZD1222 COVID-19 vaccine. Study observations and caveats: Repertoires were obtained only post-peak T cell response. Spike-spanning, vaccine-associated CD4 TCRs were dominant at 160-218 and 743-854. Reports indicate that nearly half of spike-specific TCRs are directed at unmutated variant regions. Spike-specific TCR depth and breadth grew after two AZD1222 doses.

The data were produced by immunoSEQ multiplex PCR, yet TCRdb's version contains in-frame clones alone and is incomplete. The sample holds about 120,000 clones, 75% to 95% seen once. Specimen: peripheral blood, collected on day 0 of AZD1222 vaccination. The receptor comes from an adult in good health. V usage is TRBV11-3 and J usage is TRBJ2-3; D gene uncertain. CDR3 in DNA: TGTGCCAGCAGCCCCGGATGGCAAGATACGCAGTATTTT. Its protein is CASSPGWQDTQYF.